This TCR beta chain emerged from a study of human T cells and chemical hapten exposure. V was clipped by 1 base and J by 1 base, with 13 bases between them. Germline lookup yields CDR1 DFQATT and CDR2 SNEGSKA (reference sequence). The length of the CDR3 is 15 residues. In TCRdb, the RACE reads were re-called with MiXCR into one record per CDR3 protein. This sample has tens of thousands of distinct CDR3 sequences, with more than 6.5% found just once. General study results and limits: No alteration of TCRs above 1 in 1000 frequency was seen with DPC sensitization.

This clonotype was picked up many times. Its matching antigen is unknown. Time point defined: patch test 2, 6 weeks after DPC sensitization. Regarding treatment: therapeutic diphenylcyclopropenone sensitization with weekly scalp DPC. The sequencing here drew on whole blood, taken in connection with sensitization to the hapten diphenylcyclopropenone (DPC). The sequence was obtained from a woman aged 25 to 39 with alopecia areata. Some clones in this sample may be carry-over from other donors' samples. The chain combines TRBV20-1 with TRBJ1-1; no reliable D call. In DNA, the CDR3 is TGCAGTGCTAGAGCCTGGGCAGGTGCGAACACTGAAGCTTTCTTT. Translation: CSARAWAGANTEAFF.